The source of this T cell receptor (beta chain) is a study of T cell changes during pregnancy in multiple sclerosis. This table comes from immunoSEQ multiplex PCR, and its TCRdb copy is limited to in-frame clones, with some not included. Among roughly 100,000 clones listed, roughly nine tenths were seen once. The CDR3 consists of 18 residues. CDR1 is SGHTS, CDR2 YDEGEE, per germline. Germline trimming cut 2 bases from V and 4 bases from J; bases unmatched to any gene: 14. Sequencing was performed on peripheral blood, taken after pregnancy. V and J are TRBV5-8 and TRBJ2-3, with 9 bases identical to TRBD2. The TCR comes from a female donor with multiple sclerosis, enrolled in a pregnancy study. Here the CDR3 reads CASSFLPAASGVSDTQYF. CDR3 DNA sequence: TGTGCCAGCAGCTTTCTCCCCGCCGCTAGCGGGGTTTCAGATACGCAGTATTTT. Based on the CDR3 plus reference TRBV5-8 and TRBJ2-3, the full variable domain is EAGVTQSPTHLIKTRGQQATLRCSPISGHTSVYWYQQALGLGLQFLLWYDEGEERNRGNFPPRFSGRQFPNYSSELNVNALELEDSALYLCASSFLPAASGVSDTQYFGPGTRLTVL.